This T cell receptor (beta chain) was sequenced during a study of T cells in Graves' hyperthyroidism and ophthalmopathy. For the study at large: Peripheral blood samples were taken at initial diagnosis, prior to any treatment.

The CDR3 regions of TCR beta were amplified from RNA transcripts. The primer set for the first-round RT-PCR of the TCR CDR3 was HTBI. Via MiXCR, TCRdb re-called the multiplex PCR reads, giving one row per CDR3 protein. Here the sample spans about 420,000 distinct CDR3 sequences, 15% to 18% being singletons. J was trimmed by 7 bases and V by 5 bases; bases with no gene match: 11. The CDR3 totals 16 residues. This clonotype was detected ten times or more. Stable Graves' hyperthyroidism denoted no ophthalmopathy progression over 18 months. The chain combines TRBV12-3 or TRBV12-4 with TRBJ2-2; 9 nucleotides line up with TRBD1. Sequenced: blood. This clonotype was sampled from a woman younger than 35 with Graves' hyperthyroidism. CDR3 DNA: TGTGCCAGCAGTCCGTACCGGACAGGGGATGGCGGGGAGCTGTTTTTT. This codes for CASSPYRTGDGGELFF.